Reported below is one T cell receptor (beta chain). The antigen it recognizes is unknown. The record has no base qualities; no much larger clone is one base away. The CDR3 starts with the cysteine, ends with the phenylalanine, and has 16 residues. Only the CDR3 portion is preserved as DNA: 48 bases, with reading frame beginning at the first base. Trimming takes 6 bases from V and 6 bases from J, and the germline ends sit 23 bases apart. Sequences SGHAT (CDR1) and FQNNGV (CDR2) are obtained from the germline V gene. The data were taken from a study of T cell responses to AZD1222 COVID-19 vaccine (dated by TCRdb to 2020 to 2023). About the study as a whole: AZD1222 recipients whose second dose came at about 4 weeks and those whose second dose came at about 12 weeks were combined into one group, since spike-specific TCR depth and breadth did not differ between the two schedules. A total of about 230 trial participants underwent TCR sequencing, of whom some 210 received two doses of AZD1222 and about 25 received two doses of the MenACWY control vaccine. Trial participants were enrolled into age subgroups of 18-55, 56-69 and 70-plus years, which contained approximately 150, 28 and 58 TCR-sequenced participants, respectively. Overall study outcomes, separate from this receptor: The whole spike protein was spanned by vaccine-associated CD4 TCRs, and dominant responses were seen in regions 160-218 and 743-854. The 56-69-year group was small, and its depth increase did not reach significance, likely because of low power. Spike-specific TCR breadth and depth rose significantly after two AZD1222 doses compared with day 0 and with MenACWY recipients. Nearly half of unique spike-specific TCRs reportedly recognized epitopes outside regions mutated in the B.1.351 and B.1.1.7 variants. No day 14 peak-response samples were available, so repertoires were characterized only after the peak T cell response. Participants were mostly white British, with more females than males. The authors suggested clonal diversity may have been underestimated. Conclusions about previously exposed vaccinees are limited because only six or seven AZD1222 recipients were SARS-CoV-2 seropositive at baseline.

The time point label for this specimen denotes: baseline before first vaccination. Vaccinee samples were obtained from the UK trials COV001 and COV002, which included a single-blind randomized controlled phase 2/3 trial of AZD1222 (ChAdOx1 nCoV-19) in healthy adults. For TCRbeta chain sequencing, PBMC samples were collected from trial participants at day 0 and at day 28 after the second dose. The CDR3 regions of human TCRbeta chains were subjected to immunosequencing. As for how the authors treated the data: TCRs in the repertoires were compared against a reference library of SARS-CoV-2-specific TCRs that had been generated with the MIRA antigen-specificity platform. Breadth meant the fraction of unique TCRs that were SARS-CoV-2-associated, whereas depth meant the fraction of total T cells that were SARS-CoV-2-associated. Using the MIRA data, every spike-specific TCR was mapped to the spike region that the TCR reacted to and assigned to either a CD4 or a CD8 class. Log10-transformed breadth and depth values were compared by one-way ANOVA with Sidak's multiple comparisons tests. TCRdb took this table from immuneACCESS and kept in-frame rearrangements with V and J called. Such tables lack part of the clones; where checked against another copy, unresolved V genes explain under half of the gap, and the rest is unexplained. The DNA gave D and trimming, while V, J and clone size come from that table. Present in this sample are over 100,000 clones, around 82% of which were seen just once. The ten largest clonotypes hold around 9.9% of the sample.

The V and J segments used are TRBV11-2 and TRBJ1-2, with an unclear D gene assignment. The clonotype was recovered from an adult in good health. The sample was peripheral blood, taken on day 0 of AZD1222 vaccination. The CDR3 here reads CASRRLSRRVTDGYTF. Here is the DNA: TGTGCCAGCAGGCGCCTCTCGAGGAGGGTTACGGATGGCTACACCTTC. Full variable domain (CDR3 extended with the reference TRBV11-2 and TRBJ1-2 proteins): EAGVAQSPRYKIIEKRQSVAFWCNPISGHATLYWYQQILGQGPKLLIQFQNNGVVDDSQLPKDRFSAERLKGVDSTLKIQPAKLEDSAVYLCASRRLSRRVTDGYTFGSGTRLTVV.